The TCR beta chain described here comes from a study of T and B cells in COVID-19 patients. On the study more broadly: COVID-19 patients gave peripheral blood either during active infection or after recovery.

The CDR3 consists of 16 residues. Germline V CDR1 and CDR2: MNHNY, SVGAGI (reference sequence). V gave up 6 bases and J gave up 1 base; unmatched junction bases: 9. This clonotype showed up just a few times. TRB rearrangements were amplified by multiplex PCR with BIOMED2 TRB-A/B primers. TCRdb re-analysed the multiplex PCR reads in MiXCR, keeping a single row per CDR3 protein. This table has 6,000 or so distinct CDR3 sequences, approximately 26% appearing once. Each TRB amplification used roughly 250-550 ng of genomic DNA from blood. This sequence originates from a human donor with active COVID-19. The chain has TRBV6-6 and TRBJ1-1; 9 nucleotides agree with TRBD1. The sequenced sample was blood. The CDR3, as DNA: TGTGCCAGCAGCCCATCACAGGGGGCATCGAACACTGAAGCTTTCTTT. Protein product: CASSPSQGASNTEAFF.